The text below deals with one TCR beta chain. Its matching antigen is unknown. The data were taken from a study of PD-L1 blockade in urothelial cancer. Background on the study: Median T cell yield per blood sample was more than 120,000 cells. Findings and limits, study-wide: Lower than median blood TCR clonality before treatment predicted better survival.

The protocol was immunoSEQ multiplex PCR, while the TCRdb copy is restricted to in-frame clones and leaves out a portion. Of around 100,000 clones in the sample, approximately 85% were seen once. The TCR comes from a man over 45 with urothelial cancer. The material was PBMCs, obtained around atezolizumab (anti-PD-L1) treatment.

The CDR3 DNA follows: TGTGCCAGCAGGCCCTCCGGGTCAGATTGGGAGCAGTACTTC. Protein product: CASRPSGSDWEQYF. The chain uses TRBV6-1 and TRBJ2-7; D remains ambiguous. From germline, CDR1 is MNHNS and CDR2 SASEGT. V was cut by 6 bases and J by 7 bases, with 19 bases left in between. The CDR3 sequence is 14 residues long.